A few counts support the clone carrying this T cell receptor beta chain. Its antigen is not known. This sample was taken from a study of beta chain features in type 1 diabetes. Study-wide results and limits: VDJ junctions from type 1 diabetes patients carried fewer insertions and larger deletions. PCR might pick shorter templates more often, in the same way for patients and controls.

Germline loops: CDR1 SGHDT, CDR2 YYEEEE. This CDR3 spans 13 amino acids. Trimming took off 1 base at V and 1 base at J, with 2 bases between the two ends. As every portion of the isolated RNA was reverse transcribed, the sequencing read expressed TCRB transcripts. The protocol was immunoSEQ multiplex PCR, while the TCRdb copy is restricted to in-frame clones and leaves out a portion. The table shows about 220,000 clones, with about a tenth occurring only once. The clonotype comes from a man aged 18-30 years in good health. This chain joins TRBV5-6 and TRBJ2-2; the D is unclear. Material for sequencing was central memory CD4+ T cells from blood. This CDR3 is CASSLLNTGELFF. CDR3 coding DNA: TGTGCCAGCAGCTTGCTGAACACCGGGGAGCTGTTTTTT.